The 2 T cell receptor beta chains presented below share a single source sample, sequenced in a study of CD8+ T cells in alopecia areata. Reverse transcribed after extraction, RNA yielded cDNA as the sequencing template. Data came from immunoSEQ multiplex PCR; TCRdb stores just in-frame clones and leaves some out. This sample has 100,000 to 120,000 clones, with roughly 56% found just once. Described treatment: oral pan-JAK inhibitor, 5-10 mg twice daily. The source was CD4+ T cells sorted from blood, collected at week 24, from a patient treated with tofacitinib. These receptors were obtained from a human donor with alopecia areata.

The chain uses TRBV20-1 and TRBJ1-2; the D is unclear. Trimming removed 3 bases at V and 7 bases at J, with 9 bases between. This CDR3 is built from 11 residues. Looked up from germline, CDR1 is DFQATT and CDR2 is SNEGSKA (reference sequence). The CDR3 DNA sequence: TGCAGTGCTAGTTTGCCTTTTGGCTACACCTTC. It translates to CSASLPFGYTF.

The chain joins TRBV30 to TRBJ2-3; D perhaps matches TRBD2 (5 bases). This CDR3 has 13 residues. V shed 1 base and J shed 8 bases, with 13 bases lying between them. Germline V gene lookup returns CDR1 GTSNPN and CDR2 SVGIG (reference sequence). The CDR3 coding sequence is TGTGCCTGGAGTGGGGCTGGGAGTATTACGCAGTATTTT. Its translation is CAWSGAGSITQYF.